Listed here are 32 T cell receptor beta chains from one sample, sequenced in a study of cytomegalovirus exposure and HLA in healthy donors. Primers: 60 Vbeta forward and 13 Jbeta reverse. Some clones are missing from TCRdb's copy, which holds only in-frame ones; the method was immunoSEQ multiplex PCR. The table lists more than 95,000 clones, 10% of them singletons, with approximately 6% in the top ten. Material: PBMCs. The receptors come from a middle-aged man in good health and CMV-seropositive.

This clone has a handful of counts. The V and J genes are TRBV7-8 and TRBJ2-2; 8 nucleotides agree with TRBD2. The J segment lost 4 bases and the V segment lost 1 base, leaving 2 bases of the junction unmatched. The CDR3 covers 15 residues. The germline CDR1 and CDR2 sequences are SGHVS and FQNEAQ. CDR3 DNA sequence: TGTGCCAGCAGCTTAGGCGGGAGGACCACCGGGGAGCTGTTTTTT. Encoded protein: CASSLGGRTTGELFF.

The chain links TRBV27 to TRBJ2-3; D perhaps matches TRBD1 (5 bases). This CDR3 has 16 amino acids. Looked up from germline, CDR1 is MNHEY and CDR2 is SMNVEV (reference sequence). Trimming stripped 5 bases from V and 0 bases from J, with 15 bases between. DNA of the CDR3: TGTGCCAGCAGTACGATCCCCCAGGGAAGCACAGATACGCAGTATTTT. It translates to CASSTIPQGSTDTQYF.

J is TRBJ1-5 and V is TRBV28; the D gene is possibly TRBD1 (5 bases). V was cut by 6 bases and J by 4 bases, with 13 bases left in between. Germline values: CDR1 MDHEN, CDR2 SYDVKM. This CDR3 has 14 residues. CDR3 bases: TGTGCCAGCAGCTCATGGAAGGGGAATCAGCCCCAGCATTTT. It encodes CASSSWKGNQPQHF. The entire variable domain, with the rest obtained from reference TRBV28 and TRBJ1-5, is as follows: DVKVTQSSRYLVKRTGEKVFLECVQDMDHENMFWYRQDPGLGLRLIYFSYDVKMKEKGDIPEGYSVSREKKERFSLILESASTNQTSMYLCASSSWKGNQPQHFGDGTRLSIL.

The CDR3: CASSPTSGEETQYF. DNA of the CDR3: TGTGCCAGCAGCCCGACTAGCGGGGAAGAGACCCAGTACTTC. The chain recombines TRBV13 with TRBJ2-5; 11 bases line up with TRBD2. Trimming cost V 5 bases and J 3 bases; bases outside gene matches: 2. The length of the CDR3 is 14 residues. Germline assignment: CDR1 PRHDT and CDR2 FYEKMQ (reference sequence).

The chain combines TRBV27 with TRBJ2-1; TRBD1 aligns across 9 bases. CDR3 size: 13 residues. The junction had 5 bases not matched to a gene; V was cut back by 5 bases and J by 9 bases. Germline V gene sequence: CDR1 MNHEY, CDR2 SMNVEV (reference sequence). The CDR3 DNA follows: TGTGCCAGCAGTACGGGACAGGGATTTGAGCAGTTCTTC. Translation gives CASSTGQGFEQFF.

This clone was recorded a few times. The CDR3 loop reads CAWSVVLANTGELFF. In DNA form, the CDR3 reads TGTGCCTGGAGTGTGGTCTTAGCGAACACCGGGGAGCTGTTTTTT. The V and J genes are TRBV30 and TRBJ2-2; D is undetermined. CDR3 length: 15 amino acids. CDR1 is GTSNPN, CDR2 SVGIG, per germline (reference sequence). Trimming took off 0 bases at V and 0 bases at J, with 8 bases between the two ends.

In its sample, this clone was seen a few times. The chain uses TRBV7-8 and TRBJ2-1; no clear D. Germline CDR1 SGHVS, CDR2 FQNEAQ. V was pared by 2 bases and J by 4 bases, with 15 bases between. The CDR3 is 16 residues long. CDR3 sequence reads: CASSLISSAGYNEQFF. The CDR3 nucleotides are TGTGCCAGCAGCTTAATCTCCAGCGCCGGATACAATGAGCAGTTCTTC.

The chain carries TRBV29-1 and TRBJ2-7, with TRBD1 as a possible D gene (5 bases). Looked up from germline, CDR1 is SQVTM and CDR2 is ANQGSEA. This CDR3 spans 12 amino acids. V was shortened by 5 bases and J by 3 bases, with 11 bases between the two germline ends. CDR3 coding DNA: TGCAGCGTTCAGGGTTCAGGCTACGAGCAGTACTTC. It codes for CSVQGSGYEQYF.

The chain recombines TRBV7-9 with TRBJ2-7; 8 bases fit TRBD2. Looked up from germline, CDR1 is SEHNR and CDR2 is FQNEAQ (reference sequence). Unmatched junction bases numbered 12, after V lost 5 bases and J lost 3 bases. The CDR3 has 16 residues. CDR3 nucleotide sequence: TGTGCCAGCAGCCCCGTTACTAGCGGTGATTTCTACGAGCAGTACTTC. Translated: CASSPVTSGDFYEQYF. The variable domain in full, with the rest retrieved from reference TRBV7-9 and TRBJ2-7, is DTGVSQNPRHKITKRGQNVTFRCDPISEHNRLYWYRQTLGQGPEFLTYFQNEAQLEKSRLLSDRFSAERPKGSFSTLEIQRTEQGDSAMYLCASSPVTSGDFYEQYFGPGTRLTVT.

This clone was seen only a few times. This sequence joins TRBV20-1 and TRBJ2-3; possibly TRBD2 for D (5 bases). Germline V gene sequence: CDR1 DFQATT, CDR2 SNEGSKA (reference sequence). CDR3 length equals 10 residues. Trimming shortened V by 8 bases and J by 8 bases, and 11 bases separated the two germline ends. Here the CDR3 DNA reads TGCAGTATAACAGAGGGTACGCAGTATTTT. This codes for CSITEGTQYF.

This chain connects TRBV15 to TRBJ2-5, with D tentatively TRBD1 (6 bases). Germline CDR1 reads LNHNV; CDR2 reads YYDKDF (reference sequence). V shed 1 base and J shed 5 bases, with 14 bases lying between them. CDR3 length: 15 residues. The CDR3 DNA is TGTGCCACCAGCAGAGGCCCTCCGGGACACGAGACCCAGTACTTC. Protein: CATSRGPPGHETQYF. Full variable domain (outside the CDR3, taken from reference TRBV15 and TRBJ2-5): DAMVIQNPRYQVTQFGKPVTLSCSQTLNHNVMYWYQQKSSQAPKLLFHYYDKDFNNEADTPDNFQSRRPNTSFCFLDIRSPGLGDTAMYLCATSRGPPGHETQYFGPGTRLLVL.

The chain has TRBV7-8 and TRBJ1-5, with D tentatively TRBD1 (6 bases). Germline CDR1 SGHVS, CDR2 FQNEAQ. This CDR3 has 11 residues. Trimming removed 4 bases at V and 14 bases at J, with 12 bases between. The CDR3 sequence: CASSSWTDKHF. The DNA for the CDR3 is TGTGCCAGCAGCTCCTGGACAGATAAGCATTTT. The variable domain in full, with the rest retrieved from reference TRBV7-8 and TRBJ1-5, is GAGVSQSPRYKVAKRGQDVALRCDPISGHVSLFWYQQALGQGPEFLTYFQNEAQLDKSGLPSDRFFAERPEGSVSTLKIQRTQQEDSAVYLCASSSWTDKHFGDGTRLSIL.

The gene calls are TRBV6-4 and TRBJ2-1; TRBD2 matches at 8 bases. J lost 0 bases, V lost 1 base, and 2 bases had no gene match. The germline gives CDR1 MRHNA, CDR2 SNTAGT. The CDR3 consists of 16 residues. CDR3 loop: CASSDLAGSSYNEQFF. The CDR3 bases are TGTGCCAGCAGTGACTTAGCGGGGAGCTCCTACAATGAGCAGTTCTTC.

This sequence joins TRBV19 and TRBJ1-4; 9 bases are shared with TRBD1. The germline CDR1 and CDR2 sequences are LNHDA and SQIVND (reference sequence). V gave up 10 bases and J gave up 6 bases; unmatched junction bases: 6. This CDR3 spans 13 amino acids. The CDR3 bases are TGTGCCATCGGGACAGGGAAACATGAAAAACTGTTTTTT. This codes for CAIGTGKHEKLFF.

The genes are TRBV18 and TRBJ2-7; unclear D gene. The CDR3 runs 17 residues. Between the trimmed V and J ends, which lost 3 bases and 0 bases, there was a span of 18 bases. Germline V gene lookup returns CDR1 KGHSH and CDR2 LQKENI. The CDR3 here is CASSPSHISRSSYEQYF. DNA of the CDR3: TGTGCCAGCTCACCGTCTCACATCTCAAGGAGCTCCTACGAGCAGTACTTC.

This chain links TRBV4-2 with TRBJ2-7, with 11 bases aligning to TRBD2. From germline, CDR1 is LGHNA and CDR2 YNFKEQ. Unmatched junction bases numbered 9, after V lost 3 bases and J lost 2 bases. The CDR3 loop spans 17 amino acids. The CDR3 region has the DNA TGTGCCAGCAGCCAGTCTATAGCGGGAGGGAAAACCTACGAGCAGTACTTC. It encodes CASSQSIAGGKTYEQYF.

The rearrangement joins TRBV16 to TRBJ2-7; 10 bases align to TRBD1. Unmatched junction bases numbered 3, after V lost 0 bases and J lost 4 bases. Germline-derived CDR1 and CDR2 are KGHSY and FQNENV. The CDR3 runs to 15 residues. The CDR3 DNA reads TGTGCCAGCAGCCAATCGACAGGGGGCATGTACGAGCAGTACTTC. Protein sequence: CASSQSTGGMYEQYF.

The genes are TRBV5-1 and TRBJ1-4, with 7 bases that match TRBD1. The CDR3 sequence is 15 residues long. CDR1 and CDR2 (germline): SGHRS, YFSETQ. V shed 4 bases and J 7 bases; nucleotides not matched to a gene: 10. In DNA form, the CDR3 reads TGCGCCAGCAGCGAACCACAGGGGACTGGTGAAAAACTGTTTTTT. This translates into CASSEPQGTGEKLFF.

V gene TRBV7-9 combines with J gene TRBJ1-2; D not certain. V was pared by 5 bases and J by 7 bases, with 17 bases between. Germline CDR1 reads SEHNR; CDR2 reads FQNEAQ (reference sequence). The CDR3 runs 14 residues. The CDR3 DNA reads TGTGCCAGCAGCACCCCCGGCCCGGCGGTTGGCTACACCTTC. This codes for CASSTPGPAVGYTF.

V and J are TRBV9 and TRBJ1-1; 8 bases fit TRBD1. Germline CDR1 and CDR2: SGDLS and YYNGEE. The CDR3 consists of 15 residues. J was trimmed by 4 bases and V by 0 bases; bases with no gene match: 5. The DNA of the CDR3 is TGTGCCAGCAGCGTAGCTAAACAGGGGGGCACTGAAGCTTTCTTT. The encoded protein is CASSVAKQGGTEAFF.

The J gene is TRBJ2-5, the V gene TRBV7-6; 7 bases align to TRBD1. J lost 5 bases, V lost 2 bases, and 5 bases had no gene match. This CDR3 is 14 amino acids long. The germline gives CDR1 SGHVS, CDR2 FNYEAQ. CDR3 region: CASSLREGAETQYF. The CDR3, as DNA: TGTGCCAGCAGCTTACGCGAGGGGGCGGAGACCCAGTACTTC. Together with reference TRBV7-6 and TRBJ2-5, the CDR3 gives the full variable domain: GAGVSQSPRYKVTKRGQDVALRCDPISGHVSLYWYRQALGQGPEFLTYFNYEAQQDKSGLPNDRFSAERPEGSISTLTIQRTEQRDSAMYRCASSLREGAETQYFGPGTRLLVL.

The chain combines TRBV27 with TRBJ2-7; 8 nucleotides agree with TRBD1. CDR1 is MNHEY and CDR2 is SMNVEV in the germline V gene (reference sequence). The V gene end was trimmed by 5 bases and the J gene end by 2 bases; junction bases not matched to a gene: 5. This CDR3 is 14 amino acids long. The CDR3 DNA reads as TGTGCCAGCAGTGTAAACAGGGGGGCCTACGAGCAGTACTTC. The encoded protein is CASSVNRGAYEQYF.

DNA of the CDR3: TGTGCCAGCACCCCTGGGCTATCGAACACTGAAGCTTTCTTT. It specifies CASTPGLSNTEAFF. The chain links TRBV9 to TRBJ1-1; no firm D call. CDR3 length: 14 amino acids. V lost 6 bases to trimming and J lost 1 base, with 13 bases between them. CDR1 SGDLS and CDR2 YYNGEE come from the germline V gene.

In its sample, this clone was seen a few times. The chain employs TRBV4-2 and TRBJ2-5; TRBD2 aligns across 10 bases. Germline trimming cut 4 bases from V and 5 bases from J; bases unmatched to any gene: 7. The CDR3 consists of 15 residues. Germline V gene lookup returns CDR1 LGHNA and CDR2 YNFKEQ. CDR3 DNA sequence: TGTGCCAGCAGCCCTACCGGGACTAGCGTCGAGACCCAGTACTTC. Translated: CASSPTGTSVETQYF.

This chain links TRBV29-1 with TRBJ2-2; a possible D gene is TRBD2 (6 bases). V lost 7 bases, J lost 3 bases, and 12 bases lay in between. Looked up from germline, CDR1 is SQVTM and CDR2 is ANQGSEA. This CDR3 spans 13 amino acids. The CDR3: CSGGQRDTGELFF. The CDR3 nucleotides are TGCAGCGGGGGCCAGCGGGACACCGGGGAGCTGTTTTTT.

There are a few counts of this clone. CDR3 DNA sequence: TGCGCCAGCAGCTTGGGAGCCTACAGGGGGAGTTACGAGCAGTACTTC. Translation gives CASSLGAYRGSYEQYF. The chain uses TRBV5-1 and TRBJ2-7, with TRBD1 matching 8 bases. Germline CDR1 is SGHRS and CDR2 is YFSETQ. This CDR3 contains 16 residues. V trimming: 0 bases; J trimming: 4 bases; junction bases outside the gene matches: 9.

Here the CDR3 DNA reads TGTGCCAGCAAAAAGGAGTTGAACACTGAAGCTTTCTTT. Translated: CASKKELNTEAFF. This chain joins TRBV25-1 and TRBJ1-1, with D hard to call. Germline values: CDR1 MGHDK, CDR2 SYGVNS. V was cut by 7 bases and J by 0 bases, with 9 bases left in between. The CDR3 spans 13 residues.

This chain links TRBV7-3 with TRBJ1-2; TRBD1 matches 7 bases. The CDR3 length is 16 residues. The germline V gene encodes CDR1 SGHTA and CDR2 FQGTGA. J gave up 11 bases and V 2 bases, and 17 bases lay outside the gene matches. The CDR3 region is CASSLLPTGPANLYTF. CDR3 sequence (DNA): TGTGCCAGCAGCTTACTACCGACAGGGCCGGCGAACCTTTACACCTTC. The complete variable domain, with remaining parts taken from reference TRBV7-3 and TRBJ1-2, reads GAGVSQTPSNKVTEKGKYVELRCDPISGHTALYWYRQSLGQGPEFLIYFQGTGAADDSGLPNDRFFAVRPEGSVSTLKIQRTERGDSAVYLCASSLLPTGPANLYTFGSGTRLTVV.

The rearrangement links TRBV2 to TRBJ2-3, with D tentatively TRBD2 (5 bases). The germline V gene has CDR1 SNHLY and CDR2 FYNNEI. V lost 4 bases to trimming and J lost 3 bases, with 11 bases between them. This CDR3 spans 14 amino acids. For the CDR3, the DNA is TGTGCCAGCAGTGTCGGGATAGGAACAGATACGCAGTATTTT. This encodes CASSVGIGTDTQYF. Full variable domain (missing parts from reference TRBV2 and TRBJ2-3): EPEVTQTPSHQVTQMGQEVILRCVPISNHLYFYWYRQILGQKVEFLVSFYNNEISEKSEIFDDQFSVERPDGSNFTLKIRSTKLEDSAMYFCASSVGIGTDTQYFGPGTRLTVL.

The chain couples TRBV2 to TRBJ2-1, with a possible D match to TRBD1 (5 bases). Per the germline V gene, CDR1 is SNHLY and CDR2 is FYNNEI. The CDR3 contains 17 residues. The V gene lost 0 bases and the J gene lost 6 bases, with 18 bases spanning the gap. CDR3 loop: CASSEAPDNLVLNEQFF. For the CDR3, the DNA is TGTGCCAGCAGTGAAGCGCCGGACAACCTAGTTCTCAATGAGCAGTTCTTC.

This clone was counted a few times. V and J are TRBV6-1 and TRBJ2-3, with 7 bases aligning to TRBD1. Germline CDR1 is MNHNS and CDR2 is SASEGT. V was clipped by 2 bases and J by 2 bases; unmatched bases: 7. The CDR3 totals 16 residues. CDR3 coding DNA: TGTGCCAGCAGTGAAAGGCAGGGGGTAGTCACAGATACGCAGTATTTT. It specifies CASSERQGVVTDTQYF.

The DNA for the CDR3 is TGTGCCAGCAGTTTAAAGGGGTCAGGGGTCGGGTACGCCTATAATTCACCCCTCCACTTT. Amino acids: CASSLKGSGVGYAYNSPLHF. The gene calls are TRBV27 and TRBJ1-6, with D tentatively TRBD1 (6 bases). V was shortened by 2 bases and J by 2 bases, with 22 bases between the two germline ends. The germline V gene has CDR1 MNHEY and CDR2 SMNVEV (reference sequence). CDR3 length: 20 residues.